These 23 T cell receptor beta chains were sequenced from one sample in a study of CD8+ T cells in alopecia areata. Following RNA extraction, reverse transcription yielded cDNA that acted as the sequencing template. Produced via immunoSEQ multiplex PCR; TCRdb's table is partial and in-frame only. The data show roughly 200,000 clones, over 55% seen once. The input for sequencing was CD4+ T cells sorted from blood, taken at week 0. The receptor set was obtained from a human donor with alopecia areata.

J is TRBJ1-2 and V is TRBV2; D is undetermined. V was shortened by 4 bases and J by 4 bases, with 1 base between the two germline ends. Germline CDR1 and CDR2: SNHLY and FYNNEI. The length of the CDR3 is 10 residues. CDR3 residues: CASSAYGYTF. CDR3 bases: TGTGCCAGCAGTGCCTATGGCTACACCTTC.

The chain uses TRBV7-2 and TRBJ2-7; no reliable D call. CDR1 SGHTA and CDR2 FQGNSA come from the germline V gene. The CDR3 loop spans 14 amino acids. Between the trimmed V and J ends, which lost 5 bases and 3 bases, there was a span of 14 bases. The CDR3 coding sequence is TGTGCCAGCAGCCCCATGGGCAGAAACTACGAGCAGTACTTC. This gives the protein CASSPMGRNYEQYF.

The chain joins TRBV27 to TRBJ1-4; D might be TRBD1 (5 bases). Trimming cost V 6 bases and J 5 bases, with 16 bases left between them. The CDR3 covers 15 residues. Germline lookup yields CDR1 MNHEY and CDR2 SMNVEV (reference sequence). The CDR3 DNA reads TGTGCCAGCAGACACCCGGGACGGATAAATGAAAAACTGTTTTTT. Its protein product is CASRHPGRINEKLFF.

V and J are TRBV29-1 and TRBJ1-2; 9 bases map to TRBD1. The ends lost 7 bases at V and 7 bases at J; junction bases unmatched: 10. The CDR3 runs 13 residues. In germline, CDR1 is SQVTM, CDR2 ANQGSEA. The CDR3 spells CSGSTGGSGGYTF. The CDR3 coding sequence is TGCAGCGGGTCGACAGGGGGATCAGGTGGCTACACCTTC.

The chain employs TRBV7-2 and TRBJ1-6; possible D gene TRBD1, 6 bases. The CDR3 runs to 15 residues. Germline V gene sequence: CDR1 SGHTA, CDR2 FQGNSA. Trimming removed 5 bases at V and 9 bases at J, with 17 bases between. CDR3 DNA sequence: TGTGCCAGCAGCCTAGGGGGTCAGTTGGGTTCACCCCTCCACTTT. Translating it yields CASSLGGQLGSPLHF.

In this sample, this clone turned up a few times. The chain recombines TRBV5-6 with TRBJ2-7; D not certain. This CDR3 spans 13 amino acids. Trimming stripped 2 bases from V and 3 bases from J, with 9 bases between. Germline lookup yields CDR1 SGHDT and CDR2 YYEEEE. The CDR3 nucleotides are TGTGCCAGCAGCTTAGGCCGAGACTACGAGCAGTACTTC. Translating it yields CASSLGRDYEQYF.

V usage is TRBV27 and J usage is TRBJ1-4; D possibly corresponds to TRBD1 (6 bases). Looked up from germline, CDR1 is MNHEY and CDR2 is SMNVEV (reference sequence). The CDR3 extends over 13 amino acids. V was cut by 4 bases and J by 10 bases, with 13 bases left in between. CDR3 nucleotide sequence: TGTGCCAGCAGTTCAACAGGGAGGGGAAAACTGTTTTTT. Protein: CASSSTGRGKLFF.

The chain recombines TRBV25-1 with TRBJ2-3, with D unclear. The germline V gene encodes CDR1 MGHDK and CDR2 SYGVNS. Between the trimmed V and J ends, which lost 2 bases and 2 bases, there was a span of 8 bases. CDR3 length: 14 residues. The CDR3 reads CASSEVGFTDTQYF. CDR3 nucleotides: TGTGCCAGCAGTGAAGTCGGGTTCACAGATACGCAGTATTTT.

This clone was counted between two and nine times. The chain couples TRBV29-1 to TRBJ2-1; 11 bases map to TRBD2. The junction had 1 base not matched to a gene; V was cut back by 4 bases and J by 2 bases. The CDR3 runs 14 residues. Germline assignment: CDR1 SQVTM and CDR2 ANQGSEA. The CDR3 loop reads CSVALAGAYNEQFF. CDR3 DNA: TGCAGCGTTGCACTAGCGGGGGCCTACAATGAGCAGTTCTTC.

This clone was recorded a few times. The chain uses TRBV27 and TRBJ2-3, with 7 bases lining up with TRBD1. J lost 0 bases, V lost 6 bases, and 3 bases had no gene match. This CDR3 comprises 14 residues. CDR1 and CDR2 from the germline V gene are MNHEY and SMNVEV (reference sequence). The CDR3 region has the DNA TGTGCCAGCAGGGGACAGACTAGCACAGATACGCAGTATTTT. This sequence encodes CASRGQTSTDTQYF.

CDR3: CASSSGTSPYEQYF. CDR3 in DNA: TGTGCCAGCAGTTCCGGGACCAGTCCCTACGAGCAGTACTTC. The chain uses TRBV28 and TRBJ2-7; D possibly uses TRBD1 or TRBD2 (5 bases each). CDR3 length: 14 amino acids. CDR1 and CDR2 (germline): MDHEN, SYDVKM. Trimming took 4 bases from V and 2 from J, leaving 12 bases between them. Combining the CDR3 with reference TRBV28 and TRBJ2-7 gives the whole variable domain DVKVTQSSRYLVKRTGEKVFLECVQDMDHENMFWYRQDPGLGLRLIYFSYDVKMKEKGDIPEGYSVSREKKERFSLILESASTNQTSMYLCASSSGTSPYEQYFGPGTRLTVT.

This clone was counted once. The CDR3 DNA is TGTGCCAGCAGACCGTCGACAGGGGGTTTCTCAAACGAGCAGTACTTC. Translation: CASRPSTGGFSNEQYF. The chain links TRBV2 to TRBJ2-7, with TRBD1 identical over 9 bases. Germline values: CDR1 SNHLY, CDR2 FYNNEI. With 6 bases clipped from V and 5 bases from J, the junction kept 14 bases outside the gene matches. CDR3 length: 16 amino acids.

This clone was seen more than once but under ten times. J is TRBJ2-7 and V is TRBV6-5; no clear D gene. This CDR3 comprises 13 residues. Trimming left V 4 bases short and J 7 bases short, with 14 bases between. Germline V gene data show CDR1 as MNHEY and CDR2 as SVGAGI. The CDR3 loop is CASSSLSPSEQYF. The DNA for the CDR3 is TGTGCCAGCAGTTCGCTTAGCCCCTCGGAGCAGTACTTC.

This clone came up a few times. The chain is built from TRBV29-1 and TRBJ1-4, with D unclear. The germline gives CDR1 SQVTM, CDR2 ANQGSEA. The CDR3 consists of 11 residues. V lost 3 bases, J lost 7 bases, and 6 bases lay in between. DNA of the CDR3: TGCAGCGTTGAGGAGAGTGAAAAACTGTTTTTT. This codes for CSVEESEKLFF.

V usage is TRBV30 and J usage is TRBJ1-2; 8 bases agree with TRBD1. CDR1 and CDR2 from the germline V gene are GTSNPN and SVGIG (reference sequence). The CDR3 contains 13 residues. Trimming at V came to 4 bases and at J to 6 bases, leaving 7 bases not matched to a gene. This chain's CDR3 is CAWIRGQGNGYTF. In DNA form, the CDR3 reads TGTGCCTGGATTAGAGGACAGGGCAATGGCTACACCTTC.

This clone occurred a few times. The chain uses TRBV7-2 and TRBJ2-2, with 7 positions matching TRBD1. The CDR3 covers 15 residues. Germline CDR1 reads SGHTA; CDR2 reads FQGNSA. V trimming: 3 bases; J trimming: 3 bases; junction bases outside the gene matches: 4. CDR3 bases: TGTGCCAGCAGCTTTCAACAGGGGCACACCGGGGAGCTGTTTTTT. Translating gives CASSFQQGHTGELFF. Drawing the rest from reference TRBV7-2 and TRBJ2-2, the complete variable domain is GAGVSQSPSNKVTEKGKDVELRCDPISGHTALYWYRQSLGQGLEFLIYFQGNSAPDKSGLPSDRFSAERTGGSVSTLTIQRTQQEDSAVYLCASSFQQGHTGELFFGEGSRLTVL.

This chain uses TRBV29-1 with TRBJ2-3; TRBD2 matches 10 bases. Unmatched junction bases numbered 11, after V lost 6 bases and J lost 2 bases. Germline CDR1 SQVTM, CDR2 ANQGSEA. This CDR3 region has 16 residues. The CDR3: CSVPPLAGGHTDTQYF. CDR3 DNA: TGCAGCGTCCCCCCCTTAGCGGGGGGCCACACAGATACGCAGTATTTT.

This clone showed up just a few times. The CDR3 DNA is TGTGCCAGCAGTTTGCGTGGGAACACTGAAGCTTTCTTT. Protein: CASSLRGNTEAFF. The chain carries TRBV27 and TRBJ1-1; D call uncertain. Trimming removed 3 bases at V and 1 base at J, with 6 bases between. The CDR3 is 13 amino acids. Germline V CDR1 and CDR2: MNHEY, SMNVEV (reference sequence).

CDR3 nucleotides: TGCAGCGTTGCCGGGACTAGCGGTCCCTACGAGCAGTACTTC. It is translated as CSVAGTSGPYEQYF. The genes are TRBV29-1 and TRBJ2-7; 11 bases fit TRBD2. CDR3 size: 14 residues. Germline V gene sequence: CDR1 SQVTM, CDR2 ANQGSEA. With 4 bases clipped from V and 2 bases from J, the junction kept 4 bases outside the gene matches.

This clone has a handful of counts. Other DNA sequences in the sample encode the same CDR3. V usage is TRBV29-1 and J usage is TRBJ2-7; D not resolved. Germline loops: CDR1 SQVTM, CDR2 ANQGSEA. V was cut by 3 bases and J by 3 bases, with 6 bases left in between. The CDR3 runs to 11 residues. As DNA, the CDR3 is TGCAGCGTTGAGTCGGGCTACGAGCAGTACTTC. This gives the protein CSVESGYEQYF.

V usage is TRBV13 and J usage is TRBJ2-7, with 8 nucleotides matching TRBD2. This CDR3 is 14 amino acids long. Germline V lookup: CDR1 PRHDT, CDR2 FYEKMQ (reference sequence). The V and J ends lost 3 bases and 7 bases, in that order; junction bases with no gene match: 8. The CDR3 DNA reads as TGTGCCAGCAGCTTTAGGCGGGGGGACGGGGAGCAGTACTTC. It specifies CASSFRRGDGEQYF.

The table lists this clone with a few counts. V usage is TRBV7-2 and J usage is TRBJ2-3; D remains unclear. CDR3 size: 11 residues. Germline-derived CDR1 and CDR2 are SGHTA and FQGNSA. V lost 8 bases to trimming and J lost 6 bases, with 9 bases between them. Here the CDR3 reads CASAKADTQYF. Here the CDR3 DNA reads TGTGCCAGCGCCAAGGCGGATACGCAGTATTTT.

The genes are TRBV30 and TRBJ1-2; weak D call: TRBD1 (5 bases). Between the trimmed V and J ends, which lost 4 bases and 7 bases, there was a span of 16 bases. The CDR3 totals 13 residues. Germline-derived CDR1 and CDR2 are GTSNPN and SVGIG (reference sequence). In nucleotides, the CDR3 is TGTGCCTGGACCCAGGGTCCCTATGTTGGCTACACCTTC. Protein: CAWTQGPYVGYTF.